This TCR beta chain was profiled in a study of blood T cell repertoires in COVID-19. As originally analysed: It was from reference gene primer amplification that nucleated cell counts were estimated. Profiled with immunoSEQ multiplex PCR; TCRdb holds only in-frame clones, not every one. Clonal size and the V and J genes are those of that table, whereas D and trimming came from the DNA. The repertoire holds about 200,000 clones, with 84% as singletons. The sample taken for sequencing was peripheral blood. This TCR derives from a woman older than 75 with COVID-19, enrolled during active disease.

Written as DNA, the CDR3 is TGTGCCAGCAACCGGGGGAGCTCTGGAAACACCATATATTTT. This gives the protein CASNRGSSGNTIYF. The chain links TRBV28 to TRBJ1-3, with TRBD1 as a possible D gene (5 bases). Germline-derived CDR1 and CDR2 are MDHEN and SYDVKM. Trimming pared 7 bases from V and 0 bases from J, leaving 10 bases between. The CDR3 has 14 residues.